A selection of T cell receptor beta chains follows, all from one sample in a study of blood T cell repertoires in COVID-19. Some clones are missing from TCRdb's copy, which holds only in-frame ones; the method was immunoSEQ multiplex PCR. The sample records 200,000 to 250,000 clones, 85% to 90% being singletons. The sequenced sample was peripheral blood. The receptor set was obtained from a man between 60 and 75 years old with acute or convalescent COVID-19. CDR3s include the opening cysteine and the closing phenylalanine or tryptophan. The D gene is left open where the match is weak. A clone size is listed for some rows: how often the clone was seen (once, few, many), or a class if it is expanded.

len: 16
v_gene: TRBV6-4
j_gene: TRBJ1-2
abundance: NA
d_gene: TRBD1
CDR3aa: CASSMGQGIEARGYTF
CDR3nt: TGTGCCAGCAGTATGGGACAGGGGATTGAGGCGCGTGGCTACACCTTC

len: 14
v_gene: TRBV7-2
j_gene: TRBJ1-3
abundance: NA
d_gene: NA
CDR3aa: CASSPEYSGNTIYF
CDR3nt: TGTGCCAGCAGTCCCGAGTATTCTGGAAACACCATATATTTT

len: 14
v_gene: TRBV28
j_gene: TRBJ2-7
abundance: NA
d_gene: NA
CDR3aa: CASSPTGSVYEQYF
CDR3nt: TGTGCCAGCAGTCCAACGGGAAGCGTATACGAGCAGTACTTC

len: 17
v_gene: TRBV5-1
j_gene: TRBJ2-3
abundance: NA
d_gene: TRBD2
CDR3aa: CASSLTSSGGFTDTQYF
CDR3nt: TGCGCCAGCAGCTTGACCTCTAGCGGGGGTTTCACAGATACGCAGTATTTT

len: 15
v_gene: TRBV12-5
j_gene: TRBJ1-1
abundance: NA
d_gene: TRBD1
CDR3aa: CASGLRQGANTEAFF
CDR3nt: TGTGCTAGTGGTTTAAGACAGGGGGCGAACACTGAAGCTTTCTTT

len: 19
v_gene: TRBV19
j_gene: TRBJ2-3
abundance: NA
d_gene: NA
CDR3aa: CASSIPLGRGASSTDTQYF
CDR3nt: TGTGCCAGTAGTATCCCCCTGGGCAGGGGCGCATCTAGCACAGATACGCAGTATTTT

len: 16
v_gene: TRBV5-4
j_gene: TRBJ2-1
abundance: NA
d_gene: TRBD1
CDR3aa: CASNQSPGQGNNEQFF
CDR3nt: TGTGCCAGCAACCAGTCCCCGGGACAGGGAAACAATGAGCAGTTCTTC

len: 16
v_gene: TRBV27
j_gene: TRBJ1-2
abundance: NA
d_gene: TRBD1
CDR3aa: CASSFGASQGARGYTF
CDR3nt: TGTGCCAGCAGTTTTGGAGCTTCACAGGGGGCAAGGGGCTACACCTTC

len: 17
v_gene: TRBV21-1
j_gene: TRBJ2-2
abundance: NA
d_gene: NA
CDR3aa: CASSKPAGTGRTGELFF
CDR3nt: TGTGCCAGCAGCAAACCTGCCGGGACAGGAAGAACCGGGGAGCTGTTTTTT

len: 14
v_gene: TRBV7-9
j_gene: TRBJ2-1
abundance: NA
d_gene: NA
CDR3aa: CASSVQGRDQEQFF
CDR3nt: TGTGCCAGCTCAGTTCAGGGCCGAGACCAGGAGCAGTTCTTC

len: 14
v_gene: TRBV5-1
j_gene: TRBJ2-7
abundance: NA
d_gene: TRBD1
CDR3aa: CASSNVQGAYEQYF
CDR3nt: TGCGCCAGCAGCAACGTACAGGGGGCGTACGAGCAGTACTTC

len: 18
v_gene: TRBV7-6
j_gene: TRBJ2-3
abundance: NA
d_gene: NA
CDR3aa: CASSLAPGLLSSTDTQYF
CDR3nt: TGTGCCAGCAGCTTAGCCCCGGGACTTCTTTCTAGCACAGATACGCAGTATTTT

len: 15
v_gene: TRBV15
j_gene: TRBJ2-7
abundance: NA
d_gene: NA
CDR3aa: CATSRESGAGYEQYF
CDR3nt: TGTGCCACCAGCAGAGAATCAGGGGCGGGCTACGAGCAGTACTTC

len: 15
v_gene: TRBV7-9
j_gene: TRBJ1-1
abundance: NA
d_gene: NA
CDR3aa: CASSPGIARNTEAFF
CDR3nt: TGTGCCAGCAGCCCCGGGATAGCCAGGAACACTGAAGCTTTCTTT

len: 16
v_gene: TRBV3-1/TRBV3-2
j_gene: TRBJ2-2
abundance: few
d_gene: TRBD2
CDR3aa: CASSQTRLADYRELFF
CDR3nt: TGTGCCAGCAGCCAAACAAGACTAGCAGACTACCGGGAGCTGTTTTTT

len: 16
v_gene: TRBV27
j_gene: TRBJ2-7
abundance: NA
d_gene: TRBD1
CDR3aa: CASSYIAGGQYYEQYF
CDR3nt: TGTGCCAGCAGTTACATAGCAGGGGGCCAGTACTACGAGCAGTACTTC

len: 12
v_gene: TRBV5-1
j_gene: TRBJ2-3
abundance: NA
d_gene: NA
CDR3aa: CASSPNTDTQYF
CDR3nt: TGCGCCAGCAGCCCTAACACAGATACGCAGTATTTT

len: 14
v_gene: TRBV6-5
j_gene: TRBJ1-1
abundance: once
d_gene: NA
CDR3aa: CASRGYRVNTEAFF
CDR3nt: TGTGCCAGCAGGGGGTACAGGGTTAACACTGAAGCTTTCTTT

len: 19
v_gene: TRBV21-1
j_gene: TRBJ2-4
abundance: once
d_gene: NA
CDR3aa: CASSKALWDRALAKNIQYF
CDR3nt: TGTGCCAGCAGCAAAGCGCTTTGGGACAGGGCCCTAGCCAAAAACATTCAGTACTTC

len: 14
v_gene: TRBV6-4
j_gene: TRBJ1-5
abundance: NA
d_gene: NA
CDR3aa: CASSDSAENQPQHF
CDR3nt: TGTGCCAGCAGTGACTCGGCAGAAAATCAGCCCCAGCATTTT

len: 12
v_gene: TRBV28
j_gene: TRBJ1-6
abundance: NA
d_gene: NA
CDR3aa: CASGSYNSPLHF
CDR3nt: TGTGCCAGCGGCAGTTATAATTCACCCCTCCACTTT

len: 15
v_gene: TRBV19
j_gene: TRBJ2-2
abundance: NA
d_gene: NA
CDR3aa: CASSRGTAYTGELFF
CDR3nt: TGTGCCAGTAGCCGCGGGACGGCTTACACCGGGGAGCTGTTTTTT

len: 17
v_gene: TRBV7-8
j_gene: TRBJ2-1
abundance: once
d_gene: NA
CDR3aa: CASSLTNRVMGLNEQFF
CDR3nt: TGTGCCAGCAGCTTGACAAACAGGGTAATGGGTCTCAATGAGCAGTTCTTC

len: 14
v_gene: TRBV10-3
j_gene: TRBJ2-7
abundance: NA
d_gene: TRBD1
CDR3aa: CAISEGQGSIEQYF
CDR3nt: TGTGCCATCAGTGAGGGACAGGGTTCCATCGAGCAGTACTTC

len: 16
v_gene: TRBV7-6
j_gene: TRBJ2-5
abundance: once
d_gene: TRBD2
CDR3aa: CASSLAVQRGWETQYF
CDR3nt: TGTGCCAGCAGCTTAGCGGTCCAGCGGGGGTGGGAGACCCAGTACTTC

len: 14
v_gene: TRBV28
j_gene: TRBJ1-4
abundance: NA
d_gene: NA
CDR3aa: CASSFEAPDGKLFF
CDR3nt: TGTGCCAGCAGTTTTGAGGCGCCGGATGGAAAACTGTTTTTT

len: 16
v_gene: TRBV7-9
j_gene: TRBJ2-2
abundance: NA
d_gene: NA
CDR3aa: CASSQRGTTNTGELFF
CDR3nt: TGTGCCAGCAGCCAACGAGGGACAACCAACACCGGGGAGCTGTTTTTT

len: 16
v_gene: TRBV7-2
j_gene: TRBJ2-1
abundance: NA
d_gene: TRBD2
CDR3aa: CASSPPGLAGGHEQFF
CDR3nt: TGTGCCAGCAGCCCCCCGGGACTAGCGGGGGGGCATGAGCAGTTCTTC

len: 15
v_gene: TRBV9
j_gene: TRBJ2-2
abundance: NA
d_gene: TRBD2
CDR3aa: CASSPTTSGDRELFF
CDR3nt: TGTGCCAGCAGCCCGACGACTAGCGGGGACCGGGAGCTGTTTTTT

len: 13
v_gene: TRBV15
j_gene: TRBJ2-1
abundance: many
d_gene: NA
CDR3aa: CATSSRGAYEQFF
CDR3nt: TGTGCCACCAGCAGCCGGGGGGCCTATGAGCAGTTCTTC

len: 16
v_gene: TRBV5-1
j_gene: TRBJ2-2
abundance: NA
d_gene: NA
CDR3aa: CASSTTVVLNTGELFF
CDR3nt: TGCGCCAGCAGCACCACAGTCGTTTTGAACACCGGGGAGCTGTTTTTT

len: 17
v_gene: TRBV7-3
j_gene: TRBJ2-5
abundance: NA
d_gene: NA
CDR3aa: CASSLRGGGQGQETQYF
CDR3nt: TGTGCCAGCAGCTTACGTGGGGGCGGGCAAGGCCAAGAGACCCAGTACTTC

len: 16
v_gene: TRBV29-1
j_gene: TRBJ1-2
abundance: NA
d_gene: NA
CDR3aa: CSVGEPSPISAYGYTF
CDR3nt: TGCAGCGTTGGAGAGCCGAGCCCAATCTCCGCCTATGGCTACACCTTC

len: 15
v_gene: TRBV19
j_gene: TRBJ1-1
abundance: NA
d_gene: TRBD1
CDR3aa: CASKVSGQFDTEAFF
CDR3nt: TGTGCCAGTAAGGTTTCGGGACAGTTCGACACTGAAGCTTTCTTT

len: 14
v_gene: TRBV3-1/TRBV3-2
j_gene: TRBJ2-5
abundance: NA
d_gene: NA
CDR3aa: CASSLGLGGETQYF
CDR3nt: TGTGCCAGCAGCCTGGGACTGGGCGGGGAGACCCAGTACTTC

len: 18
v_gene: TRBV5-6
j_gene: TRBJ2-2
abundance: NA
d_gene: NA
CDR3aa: CATSTRTSSRGYTGELFF
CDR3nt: TGTGCCACCAGTACCCGGACCTCGTCTCGAGGGTACACCGGGGAGCTGTTTTTT

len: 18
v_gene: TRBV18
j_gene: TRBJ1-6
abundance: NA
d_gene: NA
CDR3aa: CASSPSRAGQGKGSPLHF
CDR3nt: TGTGCCAGCTCACCCAGCCGCGCCGGTCAGGGGAAGGGGTCACCCCTCCACTTT

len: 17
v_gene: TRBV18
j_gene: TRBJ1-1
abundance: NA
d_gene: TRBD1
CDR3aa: CASSPLLQGAPDTEAFF
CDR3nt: TGTGCCAGCTCACCACTACTTCAGGGGGCGCCCGACACTGAAGCTTTCTTT

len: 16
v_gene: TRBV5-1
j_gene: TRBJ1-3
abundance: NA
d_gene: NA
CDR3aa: CASSLGQASSGNTIYF
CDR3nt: TGCGCCAGCAGCTTGGGGCAGGCAAGCTCTGGAAACACCATATATTTT

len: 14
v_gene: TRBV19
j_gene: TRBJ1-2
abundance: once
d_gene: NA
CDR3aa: CASCSAVYNYGYTF
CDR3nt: TGTGCCAGTTGTTCAGCGGTCTATAACTATGGCTACACCTTC